Listed below are T cell receptor beta chains from one sample, sequenced in a study of regulatory T cells in long-lasting Graves disease. Each CDR3 protein is one row after TCRdb ran MiXCR on the multiplex PCR reads. The sample records about 540,000 distinct CDR3 sequences, about 14% being singletons. This sample also belongs to another study, concerning T cells in Graves' hyperthyroidism and ophthalmopathy.

The starting material was peripheral blood mononuclear cells (PBMCs), obtained at new diagnosis, from a patient treated with antithyroid drugs. The receptors were sampled from a man aged 25 to 45 with Graves disease. CDR3s include the opening cysteine and the closing phenylalanine or tryptophan. The order of the fields is D gene, clone size, V gene, J gene, CDR3 DNA, CDR3 protein. D genes are given only for firm matches. Clone size appears in some rows only: once, few, many, or a class for an expanded clone.

-	many	TRBV11-2	TRBJ2-2	TGTGCCAGCAGCAGGGGGAGTGCACAGGAGCTGTTTTTT	CASSRGSAQELFF
TRBD2	many	TRBV29-1	TRBJ2-3	TGCAGCGTTGACAGGACTAGCGGGAGCGGTACGCAGTATTTT	CSVDRTSGSGTQYF
-	-	TRBV7-9	TRBJ2-7	TGTGCCAGCAGCTTAAGGGCCGGGAAATCCTACGAGCAGTACTTC	CASSLRAGKSYEQYF
-	-	TRBV6-1	TRBJ1-3	TGTGCCAGCAGGGCTGGAAACACCATATATTTT	CASRAGNTIYF
-	few	TRBV5-1	TRBJ2-2	TGCGCCAGCAGCCCGGACCGCCCGTGGGAGCTGTTTTTT	CASSPDRPWELFF
TRBD2	few	TRBV7-6	TRBJ2-7	TGTGCCAGCAGCCGTAGGCTAGCGGGAGGGCCGGGGGAGCAGTACTTC	CASSRRLAGGPGEQYF
-	many	TRBV20-1	TRBJ2-4	TGCAGTGCTAGGCAGGGAGTTGACATTCAGTACTTC	CSARQGVDIQYF
-	many	TRBV9	TRBJ2-5	TGTGCCAGCAGCACGAGGGGCCAAGAGACCCAGTACTTC	CASSTRGQETQYF
-	-	TRBV6-5	TRBJ2-7	TGTGCCAGCAGTTATGAGTCCCCTGCGCGTGACGAGCAGTACTTC	CASSYESPARDEQYF
-	-	TRBV24-1	TRBJ2-3	TGTGCCACCGGGCCTACAGGAGATACGCAGTATTTT	CATGPTGDTQYF
-	few	TRBV24-1	TRBJ1-2	TGTGCCACCAGTGATTTTAGCCAGAGCTACACCTTC	CATSDFSQSYTF
-	many	TRBV12-3/TRBV12-4	TRBJ2-3	TGTGCCAGCAGTTTCGGTAGGGCGCGAGCTAGCACAGATACGCAGTATTTT	CASSFGRARASTDTQYF
-	few	TRBV19	TRBJ2-3	TGTGCCAGTAGTATGCGGACAGCGACAGATACGCAGTATTTT	CASSMRTATDTQYF
-	few	TRBV6-1	TRBJ1-1	TGTGCCAGCAGTGAAATGAGGGCGGCTGAAGCTTTCTTT	CASSEMRAAEAFF
-	few	TRBV11-2	TRBJ2-2	TGTGCCAGCAGCTTAGTTTTTTCGGGGCGGGCCGGGGAGCTGTTTTTT	CASSLVFSGRAGELFF
-	many	TRBV27	TRBJ2-2	TGTGCCAGCAGTTGGACGGCGCCGGGGGAGCTGTTTTTT	CASSWTAPGELFF
-	many	TRBV12-3/TRBV12-4	TRBJ2-3	TGTGCCAGCAGTTTAGTTGCTAGTCCAGATACGCAGTATTTT	CASSLVASPDTQYF
-	many	TRBV3-1	TRBJ1-1	TGTGCCAGCAGCCTCTCGACGGTCTTGAACACTGAAGCTTTCTTT	CASSLSTVLNTEAFF
-	many	TRBV7-9	TRBJ2-1	TGTGCCAGCAGCTTTGGAAAGGGCAATATTGAGCAGTTCTTC	CASSFGKGNIEQFF
-	-	TRBV29-1	TRBJ2-3	TGCAGCGTTGAAGTCGGGGGATGGACGCAGTATTTT	CSVEVGGWTQYF
-	many	TRBV9	TRBJ2-5	TGTGCCAGCAGCGTATTTACCCGGTCCTGGCAACCGTACCAAGAGACCCAGTACTTC	CASSVFTRSWQPYQETQYF
-	many	TRBV7-8	TRBJ2-7	TGTGCCAGCAGCATTCTTCCAGGGCCAGGCTACGAGCAGTACTTC	CASSILPGPGYEQYF
-	many	TRBV27	TRBJ1-1	TGTGCCAGCAGTCTTGCGACAGGCCTCATGAACACTGAAGCTTTCTTT	CASSLATGLMNTEAFF
-	many	TRBV6-2/TRBV6-3	TRBJ2-1	TGTGCCAGCAGTGACTCACAGGGTTCCTACAATGAGCAGTTCTTC	CASSDSQGSYNEQFF
TRBD2	many	TRBV6-1	TRBJ2-3	TGTGCCAGCAGTCCCTGGGCCTTGGCGGGAGACACAGATACGCAGTATTTT	CASSPWALAGDTDTQYF
TRBD2	-	TRBV12-3/TRBV12-4	TRBJ2-3	TGTGCCAGCAACCGGGGACTAGCGGGGCCCACAGATACGCAGTATTTT	CASNRGLAGPTDTQYF
-	many	TRBV20-1	TRBJ2-5	TGCAGTGCACATAGTGGAACCCAAGAGACCCAGTACTTC	CSAHSGTQETQYF
TRBD1	-	TRBV19	TRBJ2-1	TGTGCCACCCGGGACAGGGTGAATGAGCAGTTCTTC	CATRDRVNEQFF
-	many	TRBV7-2	TRBJ2-5	TGTGCCAGCAGCCCGCACAGGTACCAAGAGACCCAGTACTTC	CASSPHRYQETQYF
-	many	TRBV18	TRBJ2-7	TGTGCCAGCTCGTCCGGGACACAGTTCTCCTACGAGCAGTACTTC	CASSSGTQFSYEQYF
TRBD2	many	TRBV5-1	TRBJ2-7	TGCGCCAGCAGCTTGGCACCGCGGGAGGTCTACGAGCAGTACTTC	CASSLAPREVYEQYF
-	-	TRBV18	TRBJ1-2	TGTGCCAGCTCCACAGCGGCGCCAGAGGATTACTATGGCTACACCTTC	CASSTAAPEDYYGYTF
-	-	TRBV19	TRBJ1-2	TGTGCCAGTAGTATACAGGAGACGTATGGCTACACCTTC	CASSIQETYGYTF
-	-	TRBV4-1	TRBJ2-3	TGCGCCAGCAGCCATCGGGTCTTAAGGGACATTGAGGCGAATACGCAGTATTTT	CASSHRVLRDIEANTQYF
-	few	TRBV20-1	TRBJ1-2	TGCAGTGCTAGGGACGGAGTAAACTATGGCTACACCTTC	CSARDGVNYGYTF
TRBD2	-	TRBV2	TRBJ2-7	TGTGCCAGCACCGCGGGGGGGGGGGAGCAGTACTTC	CASTAGGGEQYF
-	many	TRBV12-3/TRBV12-4	TRBJ2-1	TGTGCCAGCAGCCCACGGGGCTCCTCCTACAATGAGCAGTTCTTC	CASSPRGSSYNEQFF
TRBD1	-	TRBV19	TRBJ2-2	TGTGCCAGTAGTACCCGTCGTGGGACAGCGGCGATTACCGGGGAGCTGTTTTTT	CASSTRRGTAAITGELFF
-	many	TRBV12-3/TRBV12-4	TRBJ2-1	TGTGCCAGCAGTGAGGGGGCGGGAGCGGCCAATGAGCAGTTCTTC	CASSEGAGAANEQFF
TRBD1	few	TRBV19	TRBJ1-5	TGTGCCAGTAGTATTGGGACAGGATACAATCAGCCCCAGCATTTT	CASSIGTGYNQPQHF
-	many	TRBV11-2	TRBJ1-2	TGTGCCAGCAGCTTAGGGGGCCGCCCTAACTATGGCTACACCTTC	CASSLGGRPNYGYTF
TRBD2	many	TRBV11-2	TRBJ2-7	TGTGCCAGCAGACCCTGGGGCGGGAGCTCCTACGAGCAGTACTTC	CASRPWGGSSYEQYF
TRBD1	many	TRBV15	TRBJ2-7	TGTGCCACCAGCATAGCCTCACCGGGACAGGTGTACTTC	CATSIASPGQVYF
-	-	TRBV27	TRBJ2-1	TGTGCCAGCAGTTTATGGTCCCCTAGCGCAAGCTCCTACAATGAGCAGTTCTTC	CASSLWSPSASSYNEQFF
-	many	TRBV2	TRBJ1-5	TGTGCCAGCACCCGGGGAGAGGGCCATCAGCCCCAGCATTTT	CASTRGEGHQPQHF
TRBD2	many	TRBV5-1	TRBJ2-1	TGCGCCAGCAGTCAACTAGCGGAGTACAATGAGCAGTTCTTC	CASSQLAEYNEQFF